This entry lists 13 T cell receptor delta chains sequenced from one sample in a study of γδ T cells in repeated Plasmodium falciparum infection (dated by TCRdb to the early 2020s). Vgamma9/Vdelta2+ and Vdelta2-negative gammadelta T cell populations were flow-sorted from peripheral blood mononuclear cells for bulk TCR repertoire analysis. Library method: multiplex PCR. Instrument used: Illumina MiSeq. Via CATT, TCRdb reprocessed the public reads, and rows with identical DNA were then joined. This sample gives 75,000 to 100,000 delta-chain clones in total; under 1.5% of them show up just once. The ten most abundant clones make up more than 7% of the sample. The sample consisted of gamma-delta T cells from blood. All receptors come from a pool of human donors (malaria-infected and uninfected, not separated).

About this clone itself: The protein given by TCRdb reflects a much larger clone and differs at residue 5 from this DNA's translation, likely from a read error; the protein shown is the DNA's translation. This sequence joins TRDV2 and TRDJ1; weak D call: TRDD3 (5 bases). The germline gives CDR1 GEAIGNYY, CDR2 EKD. The CDR3 is 17 residues long. With 3 bases removed from V and 3 bases from J, the gap between germline ends came to 22 bases. CDR3 region: CACDPLLLMSGSDKLIF. CDR3 sequence (DNA): TGTGCCTGTGACCCCCTCTTGTTGATGTCGGGATCCGATAAACTCATCTTT.

Many counts were recorded for this clone. TCRdb pairs this DNA with a much larger clone's protein that differs at residue 4, likely a read error; the protein shown was translated from the DNA. This chain connects TRDV1 to TRDJ1, with D perhaps matching TRDD2 (9 bases). Germline-derived CDR1 and CDR2 are TSWWSYY and QGS. The V end lost 8 bases, the J end lost 0 bases, and 31 bases lay between the germline ends. The CDR3 extends over 20 amino acids. The CDR3 here is CALWVSFLPYWGEYTDKLIF. The CDR3 DNA is TGTGCTCTTTGGGTATCCTTCCTACCGTACTGGGGGGAGTACACCGATAAACTCATCTTT.

Remarks on this clone: Since a far larger clone is one base different, this is likely a read error. Other DNA sequences from this sample encode an identical CDR3 as well. The chain employs TRDV1 and TRDJ1; 8 bases map to TRDD3. Germline values: CDR1 TSWWSYY, CDR2 QGS. V was pared by 0 bases and J by 2 bases, with 23 bases of the junction left unmatched. This CDR3 region has 22 residues. This CDR3 reads CALGELGCGDAGIPWATDKLIF. CDR3 DNA: TGTGCTCTTGGGGAACTAGGGTGTGGAGATGCGGGGATACCCTGGGCGACCGATAAACTCATCTTT.

As concerns this clone: The TCRdb protein, from a much larger clone, departs from this DNA's translation at residue 16, likely by read error; the protein shown derives from the DNA. The chain combines TRDV2 with TRDJ3, with 13 bases aligning to TRDD3. The J gene, left out of TCRdb, was set here by checking the DNA against germline. Germline V CDR1 and CDR2: GEAIGNYY, EKD. CDR3 length equals 22 residues. CDR3 DNA sequence: TGTGCCTGTGACCCCCCGGACTGGGGGATACGCGTGGGCTCCTGGGGCACCCGACAGATGTTTTTC. It codes for CACDPPDWGIRVGSWGTRQMFF.

Details on this clone: The protein in TCRdb stems from a much larger clone and differs at residue 9 from this DNA's translation, likely a read error; here the protein is translated from the DNA. The J gene is TRDJ1, the V gene TRDV2; D possibly corresponds to TRDD3 (5 bases). TCRdb offers no J gene call, so here the DNA was matched to germline to obtain one. V was pared by 0 bases and J by 7 bases, with 26 bases between. CDR1 GEAIGNYY and CDR2 EKD come from the germline V gene. The CDR3 has 18 amino acids. In DNA form, the CDR3 reads TGTGCCTGTGACACCCTGTACACTGAGGGATCTTACTTCGGTAAACTCATCTTT. Residues: CACDTLYTEGSYFGKLIF.

There are a few counts of this clone. This DNA's translation and the protein TCRdb lists, from a much larger clone, do not match at residue 17, likely due to a read error; the protein shown is translated from the DNA. The chain joins TRDV2 to TRDJ3; the match to TRDD3 covers 11 bases. CDR1 and CDR2 from the germline V gene are GEAIGNYY and EKD. The CDR3 has 24 residues. The DNA of the CDR3 is TGTGCCTGTGACCCAGTAGCTCAACTGGGGGATATAGGGGGCGCCTCCTTGGACACCCGACAGATGTTTTTC. Translating gives CACDPVAQLGDIGGASLDTRQMFF.

In regard to this clone: A read error likely explains this, since a far larger clone differs by one base. The same CDR3 also results from other DNA sequences found in this sample. The chain has TRDV1 and TRDJ1, with D possibly being TRDD2 or TRDD3 (5 bases each). In the absence of a J gene in TCRdb, the DNA was matched to germline to assign it here. The germline V and J ends were trimmed by 5 bases and 7 bases, with 26 bases remaining between them. The CDR3 length is 17 residues. The germline V gene encodes CDR1 TSWWSYY and CDR2 QGS. For the CDR3, the DNA is TGTGCTCTTGGGACTCCTAGTGTGTCAGGGGAGGTCGGTAAACTCATCTTT. Amino acid sequence: CALGTPSVSGEVGKLIF.

As to this clone: It differs at one base from a far larger clone, so likely a read error. Other DNA sequences in the sample encode the same CDR3. The rearrangement joins TRDV1 to TRDJ1; a weak D match, TRDD3 (6 bases). In the absence of a J gene in TCRdb, the DNA was matched to germline to assign it here. CDR1 is TSWWSYY, CDR2 QGS, per germline. CDR3 length equals 23 residues. CDR3 region: CALGELPLLSNPWGSHYTDKLIF. The DNA for the CDR3 is TGCGCTCTTGGGGAACTTCCATTACTTTCGAACCCTTGGGGATCCCATTACACCGATAAACTCATCTTT.

Details on this clone: The sample carries other DNA sequences with the same CDR3. The chain is built from TRDV1 and TRDJ1; the D gene could be TRDD2 or TRDD3 (9 bases each). The J gene is absent in TCRdb and was assigned here via DNA matching to germline. CDR3 length: 19 residues. The V gene lost 3 bases and the J gene lost 1 base, with 24 bases spanning the gap. Germline values: CDR1 TSWWSYY, CDR2 QGS. CDR3: CALGDPSYAGGFATDKLIF. CDR3 DNA: TGTGCTCTTGGGGACCCTTCCTACGCTGGGGGATTCGCCACCGATAAACTCATCTTT.

This clone counts as medium-sized. This sample includes further DNA sequences coding for the same CDR3. The rearrangement joins TRDV1 to TRDJ1; 9 bases line up with TRDD3. Germline CDR1 reads TSWWSYY; CDR2 reads QGS. V gave up 4 bases and J gave up 0 bases; unmatched junction bases: 30. The CDR3 is 24 amino acids. The DNA of the CDR3 is TGTGCTCTTGGGGCCCGAAACGTAATTCCTGAGCCGGGGGATACTAGTGGGTACACCGATAAACTCATCTTT. Protein: CALGARNVIPEPGDTSGYTDKLIF.

This clone has just a few counts. This likely came from a read error, as a far larger clone is one base away. The same CDR3 also results from other DNA sequences found in this sample. The rearrangement links TRDV1 to TRDJ2; 9 bases match TRDD2. The CDR3 loop spans 19 amino acids. Germline CDR1 TSWWSYY, CDR2 QGS. The CDR3 DNA is TGTGCTCTCGGGGAGGGCCTTCCTACAGGTTACTGGTTGGGGGCACAACTCTTCTTT. The encoded protein is CALGEGLPTGYWLGAQLFF.

Comment on this clone: The likely explanation is a read error, given a far larger clone one base away. Distinct nucleotide sequences in the sample also encode this CDR3. V and J are TRDV1 and TRDJ1; 7 bases are shared with TRDD3. The CDR3 consists of 20 residues. Trimming took 4 bases from V and 2 from J; bases not matched to a gene: 22. The germline V gene has CDR1 TSWWSYY and CDR2 QGS. CDR3 residues: CALGAIPGDLKGRKTDKLIF. In DNA, the CDR3 is TGTGCTCTTGGGGCAATACCGGGGGATTTAAAGGGGCGTAAGACCGATAAACTCATCTTT.

A word on this clone: A single base is all that separates this from a far larger clone, so a read error is likely. Distinct nucleotide sequences in the sample also encode this CDR3. This chain links TRDV1 with TRDJ1; D is possibly TRDD3 (5 bases). CDR1 and CDR2 from the germline V gene are TSWWSYY and QGS. The CDR3 runs 14 residues. CDR3 in DNA: TGTGCCCTTGGGGTCATCAGGTCCACCGATAAACTCATCTTT. Amino acids: CALGVIRSTDKLIF.